One and the same sample provided the 21 T cell receptor beta chains below, sequenced in a study of follicular helper T cells after annual influenza vaccination. The repertoire was sequenced with immunoSEQ multiplex PCR; TCRdb's copy has only in-frame clones and lacks some. This table holds approximately 5,000 clones, about 92% found once. Regarding time point: 2013-2014 season, 7 days after vaccination. The material sequenced was CXCR5+ CD38- circulating T follicular helper cells from blood, taken 7 days after influenza vaccination. Subset in this sample: circulating Tfh, non-naive CD4+CXCR5+PD-1+ (ICOS+CD38+ or ICOS-CD38-). Receptors were obtained from an adult who received the influenza vaccine.

The J gene is TRBJ2-7, the V gene TRBV9; possible D gene TRBD2, 7 bases. The V gene's germline CDR1 is SGDLS and CDR2 YYNGEE. CDR3 length: 16 amino acids. The V end lost 1 base, the J end lost 2 bases, and 16 bases lay between the germline ends. CDR3 bases: TGTGCCAGCAGCGTACGGGGGGACACTAAAACCTACGAGCAGTACTTC. It yields the protein CASSVRGDTKTYEQYF.

V gene TRBV27 combines with J gene TRBJ1-2; no firm D call. V was trimmed by 5 bases and J by 8 bases, leaving 15 bases between them. The germline CDR1 and CDR2 sequences are MNHEY and SMNVEV (reference sequence). The CDR3 length is 13 residues. In DNA form, the CDR3 reads TGTGCCAGCAGTCCCCTCCAAATCGGGGGCTACACCTTC. Translated: CASSPLQIGGYTF.

The chain links TRBV2 to TRBJ2-7; 10 positions match TRBD1. This CDR3 is 13 amino acids long. The ends lost 5 bases at V and 6 bases at J; junction bases unmatched: 4. Germline loops: CDR1 SNHLY, CDR2 FYNNEI. The CDR3 here is CASSLDRGSEQYF. In nucleotides, the CDR3 is TGTGCCAGCAGTCTGGACAGGGGGTCCGAGCAGTACTTC.

This clone showed up just once. The J gene is TRBJ2-3, the V gene TRBV5-6; 8 nucleotides agree with TRBD2. V dropped 4 bases and J dropped 4; count of bases not matched to a gene: 11. Looked up from germline, CDR1 is SGHDT and CDR2 is YYEEEE. The CDR3 runs 16 residues. CDR3: CASSPFAGGVADTQYF. The CDR3 nucleotides are TGTGCCAGCAGCCCTTTCGCGGGGGGCGTGGCAGATACGCAGTATTTT.

This clone has a handful of counts. V gene TRBV28 combines with J gene TRBJ1-3; tentative D call: TRBD1 (6 bases). This CDR3 is 15 amino acids long. Germline CDR1 MDHEN, CDR2 SYDVKM. V was pared by 7 bases and J by 3 bases, with 16 bases between. In nucleotides, the CDR3 is TGTGCCAGCAATCCCCTGGGCAGGGGTGGAAACACCATATATTTT. This gives the protein CASNPLGRGGNTIYF.

A single count supports this clone. The genes are TRBV7-9 and TRBJ2-7; D may be TRBD2 (6 bases). The ends were cut back, 3 bases at V and 0 bases at J, with 15 bases in the middle. This CDR3 is built from 16 residues. CDR1 SEHNR and CDR2 FQNEAQ come from the germline V gene (reference sequence). The CDR3 DNA follows: TGTGCCAGCAGCTTGTACCGGGGGTCGAGCTCCTACGAGCAGTACTTC. Residues: CASSLYRGSSSYEQYF.

This chain joins TRBV9 and TRBJ2-1; 8 bases map to TRBD1. Germline V gene sequence: CDR1 SGDLS, CDR2 YYNGEE. CDR3 size: 16 residues. V gave up 3 bases and J gave up 3 bases; unmatched junction bases: 8. CDR3 in amino acids: CASSEPDRGGYNEQFF. The CDR3 nucleotides are TGTGCCAGCAGCGAGCCAGACAGGGGTGGCTACAATGAGCAGTTCTTC.

The gene calls are TRBV10-3 and TRBJ2-3; 8 positions agree with TRBD1. Trimming cost V 0 bases and J 4 bases; bases outside gene matches: 6. This CDR3 spans 16 amino acids. CDR1 ENHRY and CDR2 SYGVKD come from the germline V gene. For the CDR3, the DNA is TGTGCCATCAGTGAGTCAAGGACAGGGTGGGCAGATACGCAGTATTTT. Protein sequence: CAISESRTGWADTQYF.

The chain recombines TRBV27 with TRBJ1-2, with D possibly TRBD1 on 5 matching bases. V was shortened by 5 bases and J by 0 bases, with 22 bases between the two germline ends. CDR3 size: 18 residues. Germline CDR1 is MNHEY and CDR2 is SMNVEV (reference sequence). The CDR3 DNA sequence: TGTGCCAGCAGTCAACAGGCCCACTTGCCCGCAACTAACTATGGCTACACCTTC. Translation: CASSQQAHLPATNYGYTF.

The gene calls are TRBV11-2 and TRBJ2-2; the match to TRBD1 covers 10 bases. This CDR3 spans 19 amino acids. Germline V CDR1 and CDR2: SGHAT, FQNNGV. V dropped 1 base and J dropped 6; count of bases not matched to a gene: 14. CDR3 nucleotides: TGTGCCAGCAGCTTAGCCGGGATGGGACAGGGGAGGATAGCCGGGGAGCTGTTTTTT. It specifies CASSLAGMGQGRIAGELFF.

A few counts support this clone. The gene calls are TRBV10-1 and TRBJ1-2; possibly TRBD1 for D (5 bases). There are 16 residues in the CDR3. The V end lost 8 bases, the J end lost 5 bases, and 24 bases lay between the germline ends. Germline lookup yields CDR1 WNHNN and CDR2 SYGVQD (reference sequence). The chain's CDR3 is CASPDTLTRDLYGYTF. CDR3 coding DNA: TGCGCCAGCCCTGATACCCTAACGCGGGACTTGTATGGCTACACCTTC.

This clone was seen a single time. CDR3 nucleotide sequence: TGTGCCAGCAGTTTCCCCGGCGGAGGCACAGATACGCAGTATTTT. Encoded protein: CASSFPGGGTDTQYF. This chain uses TRBV28 with TRBJ2-3, with no clear D. V lost 3 bases to trimming and J lost 1 base, with 11 bases between them. The CDR3 consists of 15 residues. From germline, CDR1 is MDHEN and CDR2 SYDVKM.

The V gene is TRBV4-2, the J gene TRBJ1-6, with a tentative D call TRBD1 (6 bases). This CDR3 has 16 residues. V dropped 4 bases and J dropped 9 bases, with 19 bases sitting between them. Germline CDR1 reads LGHNA; CDR2 reads YNFKEQ. The CDR3: CASSLDSQTQGSPLHF. The CDR3 nucleotides read TGTGCCAGCAGCCTGGACAGCCAAACTCAAGGTTCACCCCTCCACTTT.

The rearrangement uses TRBV4-1 and TRBJ1-5, with 11 bases lining up with TRBD1. The trim removed 3 bases at V and 0 bases at J, leaving 4 bases unmatched. Germline V CDR1 and CDR2: MGHRA, YSYEKL. The CDR3 extends over 17 amino acids. The CDR3 here is CASSHGTGGYSNQPQHF. CDR3 coding DNA: TGCGCCAGCAGCCACGGGACAGGGGGTTATAGCAATCAGCCCCAGCATTTT.

The J gene is TRBJ1-2, the V gene TRBV6-5, with a possible D match to TRBD1 (5 bases). Trimming stripped 4 bases from V and 4 bases from J, with 7 bases between. CDR3 length: 12 amino acids. The germline V gene encodes CDR1 MNHEY and CDR2 SVGAGI. Here the CDR3 reads CASSSRVYGYTF. CDR3 DNA sequence: TGTGCCAGCAGTTCCAGGGTCTATGGCTACACCTTC.

This chain links TRBV6-5 with TRBJ2-7; 7 bases are a match to TRBD1. With V trimmed by 2 bases and J by 2 bases, 3 bases remained unmatched. The germline gives CDR1 MNHEY, CDR2 SVGAGI. The CDR3 runs to 14 residues. The CDR3 sequence is CASSYMGTAYEQYF. The CDR3 DNA reads TGTGCCAGCAGTTACATGGGGACAGCCTACGAGCAGTACTTC.

The chain has TRBV18 and TRBJ1-1, with a weak D call TRBD1 (6 bases). Trimming shortened V by 1 base and J by 7 bases, and 10 bases separated the two germline ends. The CDR3 loop spans 13 amino acids. Germline CDR1 and CDR2: KGHSH and LQKENI. The chain's CDR3 is CASSPLSRGEAFF. For the CDR3, the DNA is TGTGCCAGCTCACCACTCTCCAGGGGTGAAGCTTTCTTT.

The chain joins TRBV5-4 to TRBJ2-7, with D possibly TRBD2 on 6 matching bases. The CDR3 contains 13 residues. The ends were cut back, 4 bases at V and 3 bases at J, with 11 bases in the middle. From germline, CDR1 is SGHNT and CDR2 YYREEE (reference sequence). The CDR3 loop reads CASSGGLHYEQYF. CDR3 DNA: TGTGCCAGCAGCGGTGGACTACACTACGAGCAGTACTTC.

The chain carries TRBV2 and TRBJ2-7, with D possibly matching TRBD1 (6 bases). Trimming removed 4 bases at V and 6 bases at J, with 13 bases between. The germline CDR1 and CDR2 sequences are SNHLY and FYNNEI. This CDR3 is built from 13 residues. The CDR3 DNA reads TGTGCCAGCAGTGTAATACAGGGAGCCGAGCAGTACTTC. It specifies CASSVIQGAEQYF.

The chain uses TRBV29-1 and TRBJ2-3; perhaps TRBD2 as D (6 bases). V was clipped by 8 bases and J by 0 bases, with 9 bases between them. The CDR3 runs to 12 residues. Germline V gene sequence: CDR1 SQVTM, CDR2 ANQGSEA. The CDR3 protein is CSLSGSTDTQYF. CDR3 bases: TGCAGCTTGAGCGGGAGCACAGATACGCAGTATTTT.

The chain joins TRBV27 to TRBJ2-7; possibly TRBD2 for D (5 bases). V gave up 5 bases and J gave up 1 base, with 15 bases separating them. This CDR3 is 15 amino acids long. Germline loops: CDR1 MNHEY, CDR2 SMNVEV (reference sequence). The CDR3 spells CASSPMGALSYEQYF. Written as DNA, the CDR3 is TGTGCCAGCAGTCCTATGGGAGCCCTTTCCTACGAGCAGTACTTC.